The rows below give T cell receptor beta chains drawn from one sample of a study of T cells in severe cutaneous drug reactions. TCRdb reprocessed the multiplex PCR reads, with one entry per CDR3 protein and no DNA. The sample spans 9,500 to 13,000 distinct CDR3 sequences; the ten largest clones claim roughly a fifth. The specimen sequenced was cells from a skin blister. These receptor sequences come from a human donor with Stevens-Johnson syndrome, a severe cutaneous drug reaction. Both conserved end residues are part of each CDR3. Not all rows give a size; the values are once, few, many and, for expanded clones, a class.

TRBV20-1,medium-sized,TRBJ2-1,CSARDKGLAGAPNEQFF
TRBV20-1,.,TRBJ2-7,CSARRTGGIDEQYF
TRBV29-1,.,TRBJ2-5,CSASPLATGYQETQYF
TRBV7-9,.,TRBJ2-2,CASILSGTNTGELFF
TRBV20-1,.,TRBJ2-1,CSASDGQQSYNEQFF
TRBV20-1,medium-sized,TRBJ1-4,CSAGSSLGEKLFF
TRBV20-1,.,TRBJ2-7,CSASPLADYEQYF
TRBV14,.,TRBJ2-1,CASNLAGWSEQFF
TRBV20-1,medium-sized,TRBJ2-3,CSARDLGRGTDTQYF
TRBV20-1,.,TRBJ1-5,CSALTGSVDQPQHF
TRBV28,medium-sized,TRBJ1-4,CASSLSGTRREKLFF
TRBV20-1,medium-sized,TRBJ1-1,CSAKRNVVTEAFF
TRBV29-1,.,TRBJ2-1,CSVESDNEQFF
TRBV20-1,medium-sized,TRBJ1-5,CSATIETGRNQPQHF
TRBV20-1,medium-sized,TRBJ2-1,CSAIGGGADNEQFF
TRBV20-1,.,TRBJ2-3,CSAGAGGSTDTQYF
TRBV20-1,.,TRBJ2-1,CSAPPGDTDYNEQFF
TRBV28,.,TRBJ2-1,CASSLAPGNEQFF
TRBV20-1,.,TRBJ2-3,CSSRLAGGTDTQYF
TRBV20-1,.,TRBJ2-3,CSAVLPGAGQYF
TRBV29-1,.,TRBJ1-1,CSVARTDNTEAFF
TRBV20-1,.,TRBJ1-1,CSARDAGVTEAFF
TRBV29-1,.,TRBJ2-2,CSVGPMRYTGELFF
TRBV12-3/TRBV12-4,.,TRBJ1-3,CASTQGGNTIYF
TRBV20-1,medium-sized,TRBJ2-1,CSASSSGTYNEQFF
TRBV20-1,.,TRBJ2-1,CSAHDLAGSYNEQFF
TRBV29-1,.,TRBJ1-4,CSVAGGGREKLFF
TRBV29-1,.,TRBJ2-1,CSAVAGVDEQFF
TRBV20-1,.,TRBJ2-3,CSAEQGAGDTQYF
TRBV20-1,medium-sized,TRBJ2-3,CSARRTSGLDTQYF
TRBV20-1,.,TRBJ2-1,CSARAPLAGDHNEQFF
TRBV29-1,.,TRBJ2-3,CSVTVAGRTDTQYF
TRBV20-1,.,TRBJ1-1,CSASNLMVGIEAFF
TRBV20-1,medium-sized,TRBJ2-3,CSASQGLAGGTDTQYF
TRBV29-1,.,TRBJ2-1,CSVDSFAGSSYNEQFF
TRBV29-1,.,TRBJ2-1,CSLEGTSGSLSSYNEQFF
TRBV28,.,TRBJ2-1,CASSSLGAGGGNEQFF
TRBV28,medium-sized,TRBJ1-5,CASSQQGYNQPQHF
TRBV29-1,.,TRBJ2-7,CSVVWDGSYEQYF
TRBV29-1,.,TRBJ2-3,CSVFSTIQGVATDTQYF
TRBV20-1,.,TRBJ1-1,CSAGGFGQGENEAFF
TRBV13,.,TRBJ2-1,CASSPSGRPGEFF
TRBV29-1,.,TRBJ1-5,CSVRTPDSNQPQHF
TRBV29-1,.,TRBJ2-3,CSVDISRGSTDTQYF
TRBV29-1,.,TRBJ1-2,CSVDELLTDGYTF
TRBV20-1,.,TRBJ1-5,CSARDFLGLGNQPQHF
TRBV20-1,.,TRBJ2-7,CSAPGTYGEQYF
TRBV20-1,medium-sized,TRBJ2-5,CSASTHGTRGRETQYF
TRBV20-1,medium-sized,TRBJ1-3,CSASQGLENTIYF
TRBV20-1,.,TRBJ2-5,CSARASHPGLKETQYF
TRBV20-1,.,TRBJ2-1,CSARHQGLAGGGNEQFF
TRBV20-1,.,TRBJ1-5,CSAAPTGGGQPQHF
TRBV29-1,.,TRBJ2-5,CSVEDPKKETQYF
TRBV20-1,.,TRBJ2-5,CSARAGTTQETQYF
TRBV30,.,TRBJ1-5,CAWSGGAYQPQHF
TRBV20-1,.,TRBJ2-3,CSASERLAQSPDTQYF
TRBV20-1,medium-sized,TRBJ2-3,CSARGLLADSTDTQYF